These T cell receptor beta chains were read from a single sample in a study of blood T cell repertoires in COVID-19. TCRdb's copy holds only in-frame clones and misses some; the assay was immunoSEQ multiplex PCR. The repertoire has 200,000 to 300,000 clones, roughly 91% of them found once; the top ten carry roughly 9%. The material sequenced was PBMCs or T cells enriched from blood (not recorded which). The source of these receptors is a man aged 40-55 years who had recovered from COVID-19. CDR3s leave out the opening cysteine and the closing phenylalanine or tryptophan. Each record gives: V gene, CDR3 length, clone size, J gene, CDR3 protein. Where a row states a size, it is once, few, many or the class of an expanded clone; other rows omit it.

V gene: TRBV6-5
CDR3 length: 12
clone size: .
J gene: TRBJ1-5
CDR3 protein: ASSRTRAHQPQH

V gene: TRBV4-1
CDR3 length: 13
clone size: .
J gene: TRBJ1-5
CDR3 protein: ASSQDSGASGPQH

V gene: TRBV19
CDR3 length: 14
clone size: .
J gene: TRBJ2-3
CDR3 protein: ASSVADRAGTDTQY

V gene: TRBV28
CDR3 length: 14
clone size: .
J gene: TRBJ2-2
CDR3 protein: ASSQVSGSVTGELF

V gene: TRBV7-2
CDR3 length: 11
clone size: .
J gene: TRBJ1-6
CDR3 protein: ASSSLMSSPLH

V gene: TRBV29-1
CDR3 length: 11
clone size: .
J gene: TRBJ1-1
CDR3 protein: SVEKGGAGEAF

V gene: TRBV7-9
CDR3 length: 12
clone size: .
J gene: TRBJ2-7
CDR3 protein: ASSFGTGGSEQY

V gene: TRBV3-1/TRBV3-2
CDR3 length: 12
clone size: once
J gene: TRBJ1-1
CDR3 protein: ASSQGTGNTEAF

V gene: TRBV5-1
CDR3 length: 13
clone size: .
J gene: TRBJ2-3
CDR3 protein: ASSWGVGGTNTQY

V gene: TRBV6-5
CDR3 length: 12
clone size: once
J gene: TRBJ1-1
CDR3 protein: ASSYTGSRNWAF

V gene: TRBV6-1
CDR3 length: 12
clone size: .
J gene: TRBJ2-7
CDR3 protein: ASSEAQAVYEQY

V gene: TRBV5-1
CDR3 length: 14
clone size: .
J gene: TRBJ2-3
CDR3 protein: ASSPSVGGEIDTQY

V gene: TRBV19
CDR3 length: 17
clone size: .
J gene: TRBJ2-1
CDR3 protein: ASSSRTTRGVRGSNEQF

V gene: TRBV5-1
CDR3 length: 17
clone size: .
J gene: TRBJ2-3
CDR3 protein: ASSQDGTSGGQRTDTQY

V gene: TRBV19
CDR3 length: 10
clone size: .
J gene: TRBJ2-3
CDR3 protein: ASSATADTQY

V gene: TRBV4-3
CDR3 length: 15
clone size: .
J gene: TRBJ2-7
CDR3 protein: ASSPSWTSPGGYEQY

V gene: TRBV10-3
CDR3 length: 15
clone size: .
J gene: TRBJ2-7
CDR3 protein: AISPSDRDRITYEQY

V gene: TRBV28
CDR3 length: 15
clone size: once
J gene: TRBJ2-2
CDR3 protein: ASSLFSGRSGGGELF

V gene: TRBV5-1
CDR3 length: 12
clone size: .
J gene: TRBJ2-1
CDR3 protein: ASSEASGGGKQF

V gene: TRBV28
CDR3 length: 13
clone size: .
J gene: TRBJ2-1
CDR3 protein: ASSPGLARWDEQF

V gene: TRBV11-3
CDR3 length: 13
clone size: .
J gene: TRBJ1-6
CDR3 protein: ASSLVGGARSPLH

V gene: TRBV28
CDR3 length: 12
clone size: once
J gene: TRBJ1-5
CDR3 protein: ASSFGGGSQPQH

V gene: TRBV27
CDR3 length: 11
clone size: .
J gene: TRBJ2-3
CDR3 protein: ASRDRATDTQY

V gene: TRBV28
CDR3 length: 15
clone size: .
J gene: TRBJ2-7
CDR3 protein: ASSLNRVGLGSYEQY

V gene: TRBV11-2
CDR3 length: 11
clone size: once
J gene: TRBJ1-1
CDR3 protein: ASSFFRDTEAF

V gene: TRBV28
CDR3 length: 15
clone size: .
J gene: TRBJ2-7
CDR3 protein: ASRDLAALGYSYEQY

V gene: TRBV2
CDR3 length: 14
clone size: .
J gene: TRBJ2-6
CDR3 protein: ASSVGQHSGANVLT

V gene: TRBV15
CDR3 length: 12
clone size: .
J gene: TRBJ1-4
CDR3 protein: ATSIDREVEKLF

V gene: TRBV5-1
CDR3 length: 15
clone size: .
J gene: TRBJ2-3
CDR3 protein: ASSLKLSGGNTDTQY

V gene: TRBV27
CDR3 length: 12
clone size: .
J gene: TRBJ2-7
CDR3 protein: ASSLIAGLYEQY

V gene: TRBV6-5
CDR3 length: 12
clone size: .
J gene: TRBJ1-4
CDR3 protein: ASSQGATNEKLF

V gene: TRBV7-8
CDR3 length: 13
clone size: .
J gene: TRBJ2-7
CDR3 protein: ASSNRVQLSYEQY

V gene: TRBV3-1/TRBV3-2
CDR3 length: 13
clone size: .
J gene: TRBJ1-2
CDR3 protein: ASSRSGGPGKGYT

V gene: TRBV5-1
CDR3 length: 11
clone size: .
J gene: TRBJ2-2
CDR3 protein: ASSLDSTGELF

V gene: TRBV28
CDR3 length: 15
clone size: once
J gene: TRBJ2-3
CDR3 protein: ASSTRTSGSDTDTQY

V gene: TRBV5-1
CDR3 length: 15
clone size: .
J gene: TRBJ2-2
CDR3 protein: ASSLSSLAGNTGELF

V gene: TRBV6-5
CDR3 length: 14
clone size: .
J gene: TRBJ2-3
CDR3 protein: ASSSRDRERPDTQY

V gene: TRBV7-9
CDR3 length: 14
clone size: .
J gene: TRBJ2-3
CDR3 protein: ASSPASGVSTDTQY

V gene: TRBV7-3
CDR3 length: 12
clone size: many
J gene: TRBJ1-6
CDR3 protein: ASSHGQENSPLH

V gene: TRBV19
CDR3 length: 13
clone size: once
J gene: TRBJ1-3
CDR3 protein: ASSEQGIAGNTIY

V gene: TRBV28
CDR3 length: 13
clone size: few
J gene: TRBJ1-5
CDR3 protein: ASSRPGGSNQPQH